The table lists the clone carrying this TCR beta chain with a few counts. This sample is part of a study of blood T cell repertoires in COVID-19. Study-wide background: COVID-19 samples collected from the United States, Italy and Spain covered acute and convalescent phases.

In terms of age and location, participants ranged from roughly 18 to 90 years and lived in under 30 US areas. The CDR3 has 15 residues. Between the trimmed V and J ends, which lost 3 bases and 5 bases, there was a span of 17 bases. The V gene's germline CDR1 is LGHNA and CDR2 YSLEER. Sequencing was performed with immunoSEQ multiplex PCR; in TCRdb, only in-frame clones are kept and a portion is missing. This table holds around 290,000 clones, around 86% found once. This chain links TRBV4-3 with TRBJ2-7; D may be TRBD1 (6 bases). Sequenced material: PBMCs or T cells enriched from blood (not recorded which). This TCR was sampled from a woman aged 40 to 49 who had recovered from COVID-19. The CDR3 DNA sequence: TGCGCCAGCAGCCATGTCCGGGACAAGGGTGACGAGCAGTACTTC. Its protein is CASSHVRDKGDEQYF.